This paragraph covers one T cell receptor (beta chain) sequence. What it recognizes is unknown. These data come from a study of OX40 agonist ivuxolimab in advanced cancers. For the study at large: Patients treated during dose escalation were battling hepatocellular carcinoma, melanoma, renal cell or head and neck cancer. A mean age of approximately 58 years, range roughly 23 to 85, was recorded, and under 85% were male.

Study results and caveats: Some nonresponders likewise displayed low normalized T-cell clonal expansion. On average, CD8+ T cells had more expanded clones than CD4+.

The protocol was immunoSEQ multiplex PCR, while the TCRdb copy is restricted to in-frame clones and leaves out a portion. The repertoire includes some 29,000 clones, around 90% of them detected once, and about 9% sits in the top ten. The CDR3 consists of 14 residues. Per germline, CDR1 PRHDT and CDR2 FYEKMQ (reference sequence). The V gene lost 6 bases and the J gene lost 6 bases, with 17 bases spanning the gap. The source is an adult with an advanced solid tumor such as melanoma, head and neck, liver or kidney cancer. The input for sequencing was CD4+ or CD8+ T cells sorted from blood, taken in a trial of the OX40 agonist ivuxolimab. The chain joins TRBV13 to TRBJ1-2; D not resolved. CDR3 nucleotide sequence: TGTGCCAGCAGGGGCAATAGGGCCCGGGATGGCTACACCTTC. This gives the protein CASRGNRARDGYTF.